This T cell receptor (beta chain) derives from a study of blood T cell repertoires in COVID-19. TCRdb's copy holds only in-frame clones and misses some; the assay was immunoSEQ multiplex PCR. This repertoire shows 70,000 to 90,000 clones, roughly 88% found once; its top ten account for approximately 30%. The sample consisted of peripheral blood. This TCR was recovered from a man aged 50 or older with acute or convalescent COVID-19.

This CDR3 is CASSYGLGGLKEQYF. For the CDR3, the DNA is TGTGCCAGCAGTTATGGACTAGGGGGGCTCAAAGAGCAGTACTTC. The chain uses TRBV27 and TRBJ2-7, with a possible D match to TRBD2 (7 bases). This CDR3 has 15 amino acids. The germline V and J ends were trimmed by 4 bases and 7 bases, with 20 bases remaining between them. CDR1 and CDR2 from the germline V gene are MNHEY and SMNVEV (reference sequence).